The 23 T cell receptor beta chains given below trace back to one sample, sequenced in a study of vaccination and CD4 T cells after COVID-19. The treatment is: roughly ten-day PBMC culture with coronavirus spike peptide pools or control peptides (ViraFEST assay). Cultured CD4+ T-cell DNA underwent Oncomine TCR Beta short-read sequencing. TCRdb analysed the PCR reads with MiXCR anew, one entry per CDR3 protein. The repertoire holds 15,000 or so distinct CDR3 sequences, with around 48% as singletons. Antigen specificity for these receptors is unknown. Sequencing was carried out using CD4+ T cells from blood, cultured in vitro. Source of these receptors: a human donor who had recovered from COVID-19.

CDR3 bases: TGTGCCAGCTCACCACCGGGAGGGCGTGCTAACTATGGCTACACCTTC. Its translation is CASSPPGGRANYGYTF. J is TRBJ1-2 and V is TRBV18; D gene unclear. The CDR3 extends over 16 amino acids. With 0 bases removed from V and 0 bases from J, the gap between germline ends came to 11 bases. Germline V gene sequence: CDR1 KGHSH, CDR2 LQKENI.

This chain links TRBV7-3 with TRBJ2-3; D is unclear. The end of the DNA fits TRBJ1-5 better, so the J call may be wrong. Looked up from germline, CDR1 is SGHTA and CDR2 is FQGTGA. The CDR3 totals 14 residues. As DNA, the CDR3 is TGTGCCAGCAGCCAAGGACTAGCGGCAGATACGCAGCATTTT. Its translation is CASSQGLAADTQHF.

The rearrangement links TRBV12-3 or TRBV12-4 to TRBJ2-3; D not certain. This CDR3 has 12 residues. Trimming left V 2 bases short and J 8 bases short, with 8 bases between. The CDR3 sequence: CASSLRPFTQYF. In nucleotides, the CDR3 is TGTGCCAGCAGTTTAAGACCCTTTACGCAGTATTTT.

The chain couples TRBV6-2 or TRBV6-3 to TRBJ1-2; D uncertain. Germline CDR1 MNHEY, CDR2 SVGEGT. The CDR3 is 14 residues long. The V end was cut by 6 bases, the J end by 0 bases, with 11 bases between. CDR3 DNA: TGTGCCAGCAGACGGACGGGAACTAACTATGGCTACACCTTC. Translated: CASRRTGTNYGYTF.

The chain employs TRBV5-1 and TRBJ1-6, with D possibly TRBD1 on 5 matching bases. CDR1 and CDR2 from the germline V gene are SGHRS and YFSETQ. The CDR3 contains 17 residues. V was clipped by 1 base and J by 6 bases, with 17 bases between them. For the CDR3, the DNA is TGCGCCAGCAGCTTGTACTCAACGGGGCAGAGTAATTCACCCCTCCACTTT. Protein sequence: CASSLYSTGQSNSPLHF. The full variable domain, completed using reference TRBV5-1 and TRBJ1-6, is KAGVTQTPRYLIKTRGQQVTLSCSPISGHRSVSWYQQTPGQGLQFLFEYFSETQRNKGNFPGRFSGRQFSNSRSEMNVSTLELGDSALYLCASSLYSTGQSNSPLHFGNGTRLTVT.

The V call is TRBV18, the J call TRBJ2-7; TRBD2 matches 7 bases. Germline assignment: CDR1 KGHSH and CDR2 LQKENI. This CDR3 has 14 amino acids. J lost 5 bases, V lost 3 bases, and 7 bases had no gene match. The CDR3 here is CASSPRLALDEQYF. The CDR3 region has the DNA TGTGCCAGCTCACCGAGACTAGCCTTAGACGAGCAGTACTTC.

The CDR3 here is CASSPTGGGGDTQYF. CDR3 DNA: TGCGCCAGCAGCCCCACGGGAGGTGGAGGAGATACGCAGTATTTT. The chain combines TRBV5-1 with TRBJ2-3; 7 bases are a match to TRBD2. The V segment lost 4 bases and the J segment 5 bases; nucleotides outside the gene matches: 10. The CDR3 spans 15 residues. CDR1 is SGHRS, CDR2 YFSETQ, per germline.

This CDR3 is CSARQNPNGLAGADTQYF. CDR3 DNA sequence: TGCAGTGCTAGACAAAACCCTAATGGGCTAGCGGGAGCAGATACGCAGTATTTT. The V gene is TRBV20-1, the J gene TRBJ2-3; 10 bases are shared with TRBD2. V lost 2 bases and J lost 4; bases outside the gene matches: 15. CDR1 DFQATT and CDR2 SNEGSKA come from the germline V gene (reference sequence). This CDR3 is built from 18 residues.

This clonotype was seen only a few times. This sequence joins TRBV30 and TRBJ2-2; unclear D gene. The length of the CDR3 is 14 residues. V gave up 0 bases and J gave up 0 bases, with 5 bases separating them. Germline V gene sequence: CDR1 GTSNPN, CDR2 SVGIG (reference sequence). CDR3 sequence reads: CAWSVIANTGELFF. CDR3 in DNA: TGTGCCTGGAGTGTAATTGCGAACACCGGGGAGCTGTTTTTT. The whole variable domain, filled in from reference TRBV30 and TRBJ2-2, reads SQTIHQWPATLVQPVGSPLSLECTVEGTSNPNLYWYRQAAGRGLQLLFYSVGIGQISSEVPQNLSASRPQDRQFILSSKKLLLSDSGFYLCAWSVIANTGELFFGEGSRLTVL.

This clonotype was seen only a few times. The V call is TRBV29-1, the J call TRBJ1-4; D is undetermined. This CDR3 region has 13 residues. V lost 7 bases, J lost 3 bases, and 12 bases lay in between. Germline V gene sequence: CDR1 SQVTM, CDR2 ANQGSEA. Here the CDR3 reads CSASKGSNEKLFF. The CDR3, as DNA: TGCAGCGCTTCAAAGGGATCTAATGAAAAACTGTTTTTT. Full variable domain (missing parts from reference TRBV29-1 and TRBJ1-4): SAVISQKPSRDICQRGTSLTIQCQVDSQVTMMFWYRQQPGQSLTLIATANQGSEATYESGFVIDKFPISRPNLTFSTLTVSNMSPEDSSIYLCSASKGSNEKLFFGSGTQLSVL.

This clonotype was recorded a few times. The rearrangement joins TRBV2 to TRBJ2-2; 7 positions agree with TRBD1. In germline, CDR1 is SNHLY, CDR2 FYNNEI. The CDR3 covers 14 residues. With 5 bases clipped from V and 1 base from J, the junction kept 1 base outside the gene matches. The CDR3 nucleotides read TGTGCCAGCAGTTGGACAGGGAACACCGGGGAGCTGTTTTTT. It encodes CASSWTGNTGELFF.

The chain links TRBV15 to TRBJ1-3; D remains ambiguous. The CDR3 spans 15 residues. V dropped 0 bases and J dropped 4 bases, with 10 bases sitting between them. Per the germline V gene, CDR1 is LNHNV and CDR2 is YYDKDF (reference sequence). The CDR3 DNA sequence: TGTGCCACCAGCAGAGATCTAGGGCGCGGAAACACCATATATTTT. Amino acids: CATSRDLGRGNTIYF.

This sequence joins TRBV7-2 and TRBJ1-4; the match to TRBD1 covers 8 bases. The CDR3 sequence is 14 residues long. Germline V gene sequence: CDR1 SGHTA, CDR2 FQGNSA. V was clipped by 4 bases and J by 10 bases; unmatched bases: 8. The CDR3 coding sequence is TGTGCCAGCAGCTATCAGGGGGCCTACGGAAAACTGTTTTTT. It is translated as CASSYQGAYGKLFF.

The chain has TRBV20-1 and TRBJ1-5; D unclear. CDR1 is DFQATT and CDR2 is SNEGSKA in the germline V gene (reference sequence). The CDR3 sequence is 14 residues long. The V end was cut by 0 bases, the J end by 6 bases, with 12 bases between. The CDR3 DNA follows: TGCAGTGCTAGAGAAAGGCCAGTGAGTCAGCCCCAGCATTTT. Translating gives CSARERPVSQPQHF.

This clonotype turned up a few times. The chain recombines TRBV19 with TRBJ1-1; D not certain. Germline CDR1 LNHDA, CDR2 SQIVND (reference sequence). This CDR3 is built from 15 residues. V was clipped by 6 bases and J by 1 base, with 15 bases between them. CDR3 coding DNA: TGTGCCAGTAGCCTCCGGACTCCTAGGAACACTGAAGCTTTCTTT. This encodes CASSLRTPRNTEAFF. Using reference TRBV19 and TRBJ1-1 for the parts outside the CDR3, the full variable domain is DGGITQSPKYLFRKEGQNVTLSCEQNLNHDAMYWYRQDPGQGLRLIYYSQIVNDFQKGDIAEGYSVSREKKESFPLTVTSAQKNPTAFYLCASSLRTPRNTEAFFGQGTRLTVV.

CDR3 nucleotide sequence: TGTGCCAGCAGTTACTCGCTTGCGGGAGGCCACTACGAGCAGTACTTC. Protein: CASSYSLAGGHYEQYF. The chain employs TRBV6-2 or TRBV6-3 and TRBJ2-7, with 8 bases that match TRBD2. V shed 0 bases, J shed 3 bases, and the junction held 7 bases outside the gene matches. The CDR3 has 16 residues. Germline V gene sequence: CDR1 MNHEY, CDR2 SVGEGT.

This clonotype came up a few times. The chain carries TRBV6-1 and TRBJ1-5; TRBD1 matches at 7 bases. With V trimmed by 5 bases and J by 1 base, 8 bases remained unmatched. Germline-derived CDR1 and CDR2 are MNHNS and SASEGT. The CDR3 runs 16 residues. CDR3 DNA sequence: TGTGCCAGCAGTACCGGGACAGCCGGGAGCAATCAGCCCCAGCATTTT. Its translation is CASSTGTAGSNQPQHF.

By sample fraction, this clonotype is medium-sized. CDR3 DNA sequence: TGTGCCAGCAGCGGAAGCGGACTAGCGGACTTCTCCTACAATGAGCAGTTCTTC. It is translated as CASSGSGLADFSYNEQFF. V gene TRBV7-2 combines with J gene TRBJ2-1; 10 positions agree with TRBD2. Germline V CDR1 and CDR2: SGHTA, FQGNSA. CDR3 size: 18 residues. The V gene end was trimmed by 5 bases and the J gene end by 0 bases; junction bases not matched to a gene: 10.

This chain connects TRBV15 to TRBJ2-6; D gene ambiguous. The V end lost 0 bases, the J end lost 0 bases, and 6 bases lay between the germline ends. Germline lookup yields CDR1 LNHNV and CDR2 YYDKDF (reference sequence). The CDR3 length is 16 residues. The CDR3 sequence is CATSREGYSGANVLTF. In DNA form, the CDR3 reads TGTGCCACCAGCAGAGAAGGTTACTCTGGGGCCAACGTCCTGACTTTC.

The chain couples TRBV20-1 to TRBJ2-1, with 12 bases aligning to TRBD2. CDR3 size: 14 residues. CDR1 and CDR2 (germline): DFQATT, SNEGSKA (reference sequence). J gave up 8 bases and V 1 base, and 3 bases lay outside the gene matches. Here the CDR3 DNA reads TGCAGTGCTAGAGTTCTAGCGGGAGGGGATGAGCAGTTCTTC. It codes for CSARVLAGGDEQFF.

The V and J genes are TRBV10-3 and TRBJ2-3; possibly TRBD1 for D (5 bases). Per germline, CDR1 ENHRY and CDR2 SYGVKD. The CDR3 extends over 15 amino acids. Trimming shortened V by 3 bases and J by 0 bases, and 10 bases separated the two germline ends. In nucleotides, the CDR3 is TGTGCCATCAGTGAACCAGGGTATAGCACAGATACGCAGTATTTT. Protein: CAISEPGYSTDTQYF.

The V and J genes are TRBV30 and TRBJ1-2, with D unresolved. Trimming took off 0 bases at V and 0 bases at J, with 5 bases between the two ends. The germline CDR1 and CDR2 sequences are GTSNPN and SVGIG (reference sequence). The CDR3 covers 13 residues. CDR3 protein: CAWSVATNYGYTF. In DNA form, the CDR3 reads TGTGCCTGGAGTGTCGCAACTAACTATGGCTACACCTTC.

The chain has TRBV7-3 and TRBJ2-1; no reliable D call. The CDR3 spans 14 residues. Germline V gene data show CDR1 as SGHTA and CDR2 as FQGTGA. V was pared by 1 base and J by 5 bases, with 9 bases between. The CDR3 DNA sequence: TGTGCCAGCAGCTTAAGGGCTGATCACAATGAGCAGTTCTTC. The encoded protein is CASSLRADHNEQFF.